The clone carrying this TCR beta chain was seen a few times. Its specificity is unknown. The data belong to a study of response to subunit inactivated influenza vaccine. With 5 bases clipped from V and 7 bases from J, the junction kept 8 bases outside the gene matches. The CDR3 is made up of 14 amino acids. Overall study findings and caveats: Each seasonal influenza vaccination, the authors suggested, recruits few new T cells.

TCRdb re-derived calls from the RT-PCR reads in MiXCR, one entry per CDR3 protein. The sample shows 610,000 or so distinct CDR3 sequences, 14% of them seen only once. Sample: PBMCs from blood, taken 11 to 12 days after vaccination. The clonotype comes from a man aged 45-65 years who received an inactivated influenza vaccine. This rearrangement joins TRBV12-3 or TRBV12-4 to TRBJ2-5; TRBD2 agrees at 9 bases. DNA for the CDR3: TGTGCCAGCAGTGGTACAGGGCGGGGGGGGACCCAGTACTTC. The encoded protein is CASSGTGRGGTQYF.